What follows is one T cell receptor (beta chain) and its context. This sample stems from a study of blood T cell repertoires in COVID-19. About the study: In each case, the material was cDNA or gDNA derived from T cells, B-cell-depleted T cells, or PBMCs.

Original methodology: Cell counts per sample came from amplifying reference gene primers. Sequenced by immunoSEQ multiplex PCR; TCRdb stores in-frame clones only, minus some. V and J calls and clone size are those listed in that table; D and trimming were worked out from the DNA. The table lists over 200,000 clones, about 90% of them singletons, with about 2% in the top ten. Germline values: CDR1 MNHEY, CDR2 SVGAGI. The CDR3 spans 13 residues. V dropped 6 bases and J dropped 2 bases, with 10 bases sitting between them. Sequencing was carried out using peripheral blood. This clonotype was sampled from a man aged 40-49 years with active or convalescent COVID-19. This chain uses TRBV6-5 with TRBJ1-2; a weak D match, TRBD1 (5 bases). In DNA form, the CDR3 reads TGTGCCAGCAGCCCAGGGTTCAACTATGGCTACACCTTC. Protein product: CASSPGFNYGYTF.